This passage covers 8 T cell receptor beta chains from one sample sequenced in a study of blood T cell repertoires in COVID-19. Some clones are missing from TCRdb's copy, which holds only in-frame ones; the method was immunoSEQ multiplex PCR. The table records 200,000 to 300,000 clones, 75% to 85% of them present only once. Material: peripheral blood. The receptors shown here come from a woman between 55 and 75 years old with active or convalescent COVID-19.

Here the CDR3 reads CASSFNGDFYGYTF. CDR3 DNA sequence: TGTGCCAGCAGTTTCAACGGGGACTTCTATGGCTACACCTTC. The chain couples TRBV27 to TRBJ1-2, with D possibly TRBD1 on 5 matching bases. The V gene lost 3 bases and the J gene lost 4 bases, with 12 bases spanning the gap. Germline loops: CDR1 MNHEY, CDR2 SMNVEV (reference sequence). The CDR3 has 14 residues.

The rearrangement joins TRBV20-1 to TRBJ1-2; D unresolved. V was shortened by 5 bases and J by 8 bases, with 12 bases between the two germline ends. The CDR3 is 11 residues long. Germline V gene data show CDR1 as DFQATT and CDR2 as SNEGSKA (reference sequence). The CDR3 spells CSAPRTGGYTF. Here the CDR3 DNA reads TGCAGTGCTCCCCGGACGGGGGGCTACACCTTC.

The chain combines TRBV27 with TRBJ2-2; 9 positions match TRBD1. V trimming: 0 bases; J trimming: 1 base; junction bases outside the gene matches: 0. The CDR3 totals 16 residues. CDR1 and CDR2 from the germline V gene are MNHEY and SMNVEV (reference sequence). The CDR3 DNA reads TGTGCCAGCAGTTTATCGGGACAGGGGAACACCGGGGAGCTGTTTTTT. This codes for CASSLSGQGNTGELFF.

The gene calls are TRBV6-4 and TRBJ2-1, with D perhaps TRBD2 (5 bases). Trimming removed 0 bases at V and 10 bases at J, with 16 bases between. Germline V gene lookup returns CDR1 MRHNA and CDR2 SNTAGT. The CDR3 has 15 residues. CDR3 sequence: CASSDSRLPSSEQFF. As DNA, the CDR3 is TGTGCCAGCAGTGACTCGAGACTACCTTCATCGGAGCAGTTCTTC.

The V gene is TRBV5-4, the J gene TRBJ1-6; TRBD1 might be the D (5 bases). Germline assignment: CDR1 SGHNT and CDR2 YYREEE (reference sequence). The V gene lost 0 bases and the J gene lost 10 bases, with 20 bases spanning the gap. The CDR3 spans 17 residues. The CDR3 DNA reads TGTGCCAGCAGCTTGGGGGGCCCACGGAGTAGCGGCTCACCCCTCCACTTT. Protein sequence: CASSLGGPRSSGSPLHF.

CDR3 nucleotide sequence: TGTGCCTGGAGTGTGGGCGTAGTGTGGGGGGAGCTGTTTTTT. This translates into CAWSVGVVWGELFF. This chain uses TRBV30 with TRBJ2-2; D not certain. V shed 0 bases and J shed 8 bases, with 13 bases lying between them. This CDR3 is built from 14 residues. Germline V CDR1 and CDR2: GTSNPN, SVGIG (reference sequence).

The chain links TRBV10-3 to TRBJ1-6, with 7 bases fitting TRBD1. The germline V gene has CDR1 ENHRY and CDR2 SYGVKD. This CDR3 contains 15 residues. The V segment lost 3 bases and the J segment 8 bases; nucleotides outside the gene matches: 7. CDR3 DNA sequence: TGTGCCATCAGTGACTTAGGGCAGGGGGATTCACCCCTCCACTTT. It specifies CAISDLGQGDSPLHF.

The sample holds a few counts of this clone. The chain links TRBV11-2 to TRBJ1-1; possibly TRBD1 for D (5 bases). This CDR3 has 16 residues. Germline V gives CDR1 SGHAT, CDR2 FQNNGV. V dropped 5 bases and J dropped 1 base, with 17 bases sitting between them. This CDR3 reads CASSPVGGRGNTEAFF. Written as DNA, the CDR3 is TGTGCCAGCAGCCCAGTCGGGGGAAGAGGGAACACTGAAGCTTTCTTT. Together with reference TRBV11-2 and TRBJ1-1, the CDR3 gives the full variable domain: EAGVAQSPRYKIIEKRQSVAFWCNPISGHATLYWYQQILGQGPKLLIQFQNNGVVDDSQLPKDRFSAERLKGVDSTLKIQPAKLEDSAVYLCASSPVGGRGNTEAFFGQGTRLTVV.